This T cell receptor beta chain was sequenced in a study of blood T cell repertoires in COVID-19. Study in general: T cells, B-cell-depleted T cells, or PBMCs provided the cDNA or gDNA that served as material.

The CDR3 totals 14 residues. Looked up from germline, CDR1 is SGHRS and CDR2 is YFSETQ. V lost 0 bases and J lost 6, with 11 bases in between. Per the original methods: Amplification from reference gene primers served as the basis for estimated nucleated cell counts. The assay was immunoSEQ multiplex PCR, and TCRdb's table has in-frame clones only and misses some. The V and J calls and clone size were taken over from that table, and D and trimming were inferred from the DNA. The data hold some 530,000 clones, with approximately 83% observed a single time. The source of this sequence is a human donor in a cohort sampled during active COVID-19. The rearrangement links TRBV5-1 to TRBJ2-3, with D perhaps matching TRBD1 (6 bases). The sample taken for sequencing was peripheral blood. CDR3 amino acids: CASSLVGATDTQYF. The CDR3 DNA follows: TGCGCCAGCAGCTTGGTGGGGGCGACGGATACGCAGTATTTT. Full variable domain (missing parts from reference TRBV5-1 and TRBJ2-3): KAGVTQTPRYLIKTRGQQVTLSCSPISGHRSVSWYQQTPGQGLQFLFEYFSETQRNKGNFPGRFSGRQFSNSRSEMNVSTLELGDSALYLCASSLVGATDTQYFGPGTRLTVL.